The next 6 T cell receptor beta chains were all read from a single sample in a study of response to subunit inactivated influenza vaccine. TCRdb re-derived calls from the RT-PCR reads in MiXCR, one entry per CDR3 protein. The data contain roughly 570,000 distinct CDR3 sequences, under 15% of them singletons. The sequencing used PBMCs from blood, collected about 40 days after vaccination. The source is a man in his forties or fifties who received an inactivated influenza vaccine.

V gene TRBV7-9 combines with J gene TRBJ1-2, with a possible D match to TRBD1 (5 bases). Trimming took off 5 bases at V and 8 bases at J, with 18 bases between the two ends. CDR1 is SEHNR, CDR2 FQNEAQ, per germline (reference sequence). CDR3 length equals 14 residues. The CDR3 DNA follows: TGTGCCAGCAGCCAACTTGGAGGGACCCGGGGCTACACCTTC. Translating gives CASSQLGGTRGYTF.

The CDR3 sequence is CSATNRDTRLQETQYF. DNA for the CDR3: TGCAGTGCTACCAACCGGGACACGCGACTCCAAGAGACCCAGTACTTC. The chain has TRBV20-1 and TRBJ2-5; D may be TRBD1 (6 bases). Germline lookup yields CDR1 DFQATT and CDR2 SNEGSKA (reference sequence). The CDR3 contains 16 residues. V lost 4 bases and J 1 base, leaving 19 bases between the germline ends.

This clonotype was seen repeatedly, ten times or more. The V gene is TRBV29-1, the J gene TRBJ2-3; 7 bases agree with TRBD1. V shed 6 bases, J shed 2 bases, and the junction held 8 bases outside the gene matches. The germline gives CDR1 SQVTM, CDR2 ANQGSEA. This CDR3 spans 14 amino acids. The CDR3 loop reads CSVGRQGNTDTQYF. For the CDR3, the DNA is TGCAGCGTCGGCAGACAGGGCAACACAGATACGCAGTATTTT.

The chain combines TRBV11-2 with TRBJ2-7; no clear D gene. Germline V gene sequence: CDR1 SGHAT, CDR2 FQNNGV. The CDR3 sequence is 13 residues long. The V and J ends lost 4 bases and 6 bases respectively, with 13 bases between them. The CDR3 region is CASSSQQGGEQYF. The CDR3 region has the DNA TGTGCCAGCAGCTCCCAGCAAGGTGGCGAGCAGTACTTC.

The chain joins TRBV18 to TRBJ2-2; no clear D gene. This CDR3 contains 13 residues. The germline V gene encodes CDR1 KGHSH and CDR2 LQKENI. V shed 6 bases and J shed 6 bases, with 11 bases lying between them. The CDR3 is CASSPTSSGELFF. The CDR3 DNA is TGTGCCAGCTCGCCTACATCTTCCGGGGAGCTGTTTTTT.

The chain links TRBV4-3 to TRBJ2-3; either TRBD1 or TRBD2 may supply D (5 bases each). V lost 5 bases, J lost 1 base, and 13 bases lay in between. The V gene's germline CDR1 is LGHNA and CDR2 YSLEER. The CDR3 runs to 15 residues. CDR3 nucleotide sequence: TGCGCCAGCAGCAACCGGGACGGAGGCACAGATACGCAGTATTTT. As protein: CASSNRDGGTDTQYF.